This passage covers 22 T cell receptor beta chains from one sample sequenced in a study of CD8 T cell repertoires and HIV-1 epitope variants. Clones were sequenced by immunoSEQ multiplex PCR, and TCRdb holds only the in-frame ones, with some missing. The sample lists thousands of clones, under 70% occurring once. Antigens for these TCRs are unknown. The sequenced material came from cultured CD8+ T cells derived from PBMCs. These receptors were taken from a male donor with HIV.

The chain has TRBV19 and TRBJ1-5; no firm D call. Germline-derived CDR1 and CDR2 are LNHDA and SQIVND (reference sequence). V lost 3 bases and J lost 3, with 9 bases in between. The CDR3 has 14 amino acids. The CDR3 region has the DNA TGTGCCAGTAGTATCGGCTCGAACAATCAGCCCCAGCATTTT. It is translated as CASSIGSNNQPQHF.

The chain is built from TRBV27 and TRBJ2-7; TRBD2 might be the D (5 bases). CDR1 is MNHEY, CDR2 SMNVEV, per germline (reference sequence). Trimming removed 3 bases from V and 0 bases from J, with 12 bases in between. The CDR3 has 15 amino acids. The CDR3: CASSLGAGSSYEQYF. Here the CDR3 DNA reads TGTGCCAGCAGTTTGGGCGCGGGTAGCTCCTACGAGCAGTACTTC.

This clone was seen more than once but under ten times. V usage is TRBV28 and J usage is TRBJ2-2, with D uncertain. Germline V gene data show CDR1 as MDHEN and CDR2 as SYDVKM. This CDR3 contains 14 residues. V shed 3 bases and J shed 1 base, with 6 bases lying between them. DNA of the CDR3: TGTGCCAGCAGTTTTGAGGTGAACACCGGGGAGCTGTTTTTT. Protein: CASSFEVNTGELFF. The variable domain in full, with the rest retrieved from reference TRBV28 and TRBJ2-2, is DVKVTQSSRYLVKRTGEKVFLECVQDMDHENMFWYRQDPGLGLRLIYFSYDVKMKEKGDIPEGYSVSREKKERFSLILESASTNQTSMYLCASSFEVNTGELFFGEGSRLTVL.

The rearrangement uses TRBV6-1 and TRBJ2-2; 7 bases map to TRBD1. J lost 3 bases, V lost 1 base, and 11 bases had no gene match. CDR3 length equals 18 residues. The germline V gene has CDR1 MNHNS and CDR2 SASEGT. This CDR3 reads CASSEGLRTTGDTGELFF. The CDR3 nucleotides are TGTGCCAGCAGTGAAGGATTGAGGACCACAGGGGACACCGGGGAGCTGTTTTTT.

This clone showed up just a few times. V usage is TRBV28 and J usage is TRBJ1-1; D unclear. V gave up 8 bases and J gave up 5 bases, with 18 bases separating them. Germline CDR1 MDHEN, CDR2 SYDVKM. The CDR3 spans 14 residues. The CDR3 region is CASGGEWAGTEAFF. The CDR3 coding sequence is TGTGCCAGCGGTGGGGAGTGGGCAGGAACTGAAGCTTTCTTT.

The CDR3 sequence: CASRPLTSLSSYEQYF. In DNA, the CDR3 is TGTGCCAGCAGGCCCCTGACTAGTCTAAGCTCCTACGAGCAGTACTTC. V is TRBV28 and J is TRBJ2-7, with a possible D match to TRBD2 (6 bases). Germline CDR1 MDHEN, CDR2 SYDVKM. Trimming removed 6 bases at V and 0 bases at J, with 18 bases between. CDR3 size: 16 residues.

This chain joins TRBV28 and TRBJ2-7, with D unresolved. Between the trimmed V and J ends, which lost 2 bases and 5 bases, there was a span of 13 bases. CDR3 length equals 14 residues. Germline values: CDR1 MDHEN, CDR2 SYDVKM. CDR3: CASSLARPLDEQYF. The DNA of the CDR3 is TGTGCCAGCAGTTTAGCCCGTCCTCTGGACGAGCAGTACTTC. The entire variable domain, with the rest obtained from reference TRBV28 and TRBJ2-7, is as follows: DVKVTQSSRYLVKRTGEKVFLECVQDMDHENMFWYRQDPGLGLRLIYFSYDVKMKEKGDIPEGYSVSREKKERFSLILESASTNQTSMYLCASSLARPLDEQYFGPGTRLTVT.

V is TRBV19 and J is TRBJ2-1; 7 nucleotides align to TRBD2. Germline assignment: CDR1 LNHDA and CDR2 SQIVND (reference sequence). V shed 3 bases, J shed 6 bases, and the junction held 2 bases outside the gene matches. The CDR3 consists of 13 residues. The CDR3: CASSISSGNEQFF. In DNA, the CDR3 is TGTGCCAGTAGTATCTCTAGCGGCAATGAGCAGTTCTTC.

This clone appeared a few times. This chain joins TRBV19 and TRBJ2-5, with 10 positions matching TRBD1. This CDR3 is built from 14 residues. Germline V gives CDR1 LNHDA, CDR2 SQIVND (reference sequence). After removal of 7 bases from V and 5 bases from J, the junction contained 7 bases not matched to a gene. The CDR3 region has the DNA TGTGCCAGTACCCTTAGACAGGGGGCGGAGACCCAGTACTTC. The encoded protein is CASTLRQGAETQYF.

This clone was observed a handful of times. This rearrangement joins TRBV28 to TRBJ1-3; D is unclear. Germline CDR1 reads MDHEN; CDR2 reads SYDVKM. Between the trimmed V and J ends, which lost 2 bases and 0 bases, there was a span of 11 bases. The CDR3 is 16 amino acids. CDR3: CASSLPGVASGNTIYF. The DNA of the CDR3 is TGTGCCAGCAGTTTACCGGGCGTGGCCTCTGGAAACACCATATATTTT.

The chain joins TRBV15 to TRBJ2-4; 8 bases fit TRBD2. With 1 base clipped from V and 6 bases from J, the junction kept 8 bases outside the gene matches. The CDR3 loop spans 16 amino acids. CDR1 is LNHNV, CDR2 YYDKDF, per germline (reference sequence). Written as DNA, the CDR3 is TGTGCCACCAGCAGAGCTGGGACTAGTTGGTTAAACATTCAGTACTTC. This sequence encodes CATSRAGTSWLNIQYF.

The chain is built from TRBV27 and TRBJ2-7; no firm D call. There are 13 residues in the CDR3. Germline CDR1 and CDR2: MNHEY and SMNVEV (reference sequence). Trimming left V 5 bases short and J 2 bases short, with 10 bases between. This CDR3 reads CASSPARTYEQYF. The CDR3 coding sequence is TGTGCCAGCAGTCCCGCCCGAACCTACGAGCAGTACTTC.

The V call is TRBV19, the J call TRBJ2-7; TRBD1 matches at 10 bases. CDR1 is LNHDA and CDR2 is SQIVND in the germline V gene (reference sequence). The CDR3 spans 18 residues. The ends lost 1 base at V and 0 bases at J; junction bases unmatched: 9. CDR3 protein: CASSIGYARDRGSYEQYF. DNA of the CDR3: TGTGCCAGTAGTATAGGGTACGCCCGGGACAGGGGCTCCTACGAGCAGTACTTC. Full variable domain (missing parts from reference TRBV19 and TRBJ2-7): DGGITQSPKYLFRKEGQNVTLSCEQNLNHDAMYWYRQDPGQGLRLIYYSQIVNDFQKGDIAEGYSVSREKKESFPLTVTSAQKNPTAFYLCASSIGYARDRGSYEQYFGPGTRLTVT.

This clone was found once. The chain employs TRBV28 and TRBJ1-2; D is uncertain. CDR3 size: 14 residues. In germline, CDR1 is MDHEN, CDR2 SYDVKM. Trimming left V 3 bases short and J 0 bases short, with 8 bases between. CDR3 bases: TGTGCCAGCAGTTTTGAGCTCGCTAACTATGGCTACACCTTC. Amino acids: CASSFELANYGYTF.

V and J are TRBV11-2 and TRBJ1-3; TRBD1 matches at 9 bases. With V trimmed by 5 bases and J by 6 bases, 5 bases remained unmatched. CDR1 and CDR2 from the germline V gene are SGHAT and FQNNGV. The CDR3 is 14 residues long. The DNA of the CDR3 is TGTGCCAGCAGCCCTTGGACAGGGGAAAACACCATATATTTT. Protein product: CASSPWTGENTIYF.

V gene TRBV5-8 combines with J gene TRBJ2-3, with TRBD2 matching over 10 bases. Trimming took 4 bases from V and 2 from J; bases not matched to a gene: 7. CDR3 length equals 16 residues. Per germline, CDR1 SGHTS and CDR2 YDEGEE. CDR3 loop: CASSPTSGVATDTQYF. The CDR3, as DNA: TGTGCCAGCAGCCCTACTAGCGGGGTCGCCACAGATACGCAGTATTTT.

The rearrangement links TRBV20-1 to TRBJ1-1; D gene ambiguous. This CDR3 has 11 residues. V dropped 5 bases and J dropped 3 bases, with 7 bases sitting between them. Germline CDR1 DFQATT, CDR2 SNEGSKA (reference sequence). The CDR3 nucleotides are TGCAGTGCTCGAGCCCACACTGAAGCTTTCTTT. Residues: CSARAHTEAFF.

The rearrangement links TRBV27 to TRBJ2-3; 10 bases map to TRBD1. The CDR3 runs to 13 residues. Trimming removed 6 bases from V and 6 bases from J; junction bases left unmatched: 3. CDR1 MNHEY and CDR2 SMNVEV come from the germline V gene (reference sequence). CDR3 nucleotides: TGTGCCAGCAGGGACAGGGGGAGGGATACGCAGTATTTT. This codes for CASRDRGRDTQYF.

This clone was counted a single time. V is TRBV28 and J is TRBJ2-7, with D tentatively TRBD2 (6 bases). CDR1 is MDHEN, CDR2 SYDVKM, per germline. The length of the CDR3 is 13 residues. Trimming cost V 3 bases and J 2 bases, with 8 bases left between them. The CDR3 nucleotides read TGTGCCAGCAGTTTTGCGGGAACCTACGAGCAGTACTTC. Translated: CASSFAGTYEQYF.

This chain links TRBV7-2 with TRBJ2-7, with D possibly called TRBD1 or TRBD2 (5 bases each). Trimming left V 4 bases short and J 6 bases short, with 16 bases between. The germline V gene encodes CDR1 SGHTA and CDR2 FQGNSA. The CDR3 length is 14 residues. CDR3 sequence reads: CASSSNLGTGEQYF. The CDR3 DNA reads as TGTGCCAGCAGCTCAAACCTGGGGACCGGCGAGCAGTACTTC.

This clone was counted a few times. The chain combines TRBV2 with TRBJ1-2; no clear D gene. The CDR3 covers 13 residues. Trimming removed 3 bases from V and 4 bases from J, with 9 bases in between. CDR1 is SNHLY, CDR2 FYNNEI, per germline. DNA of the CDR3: TGTGCCAGCAGTGAGGCCAGTTCCTATGGCTACACCTTC. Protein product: CASSEASSYGYTF.

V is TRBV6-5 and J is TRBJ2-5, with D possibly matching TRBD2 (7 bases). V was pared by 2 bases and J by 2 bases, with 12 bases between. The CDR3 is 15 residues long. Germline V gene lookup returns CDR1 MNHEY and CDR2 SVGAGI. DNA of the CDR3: TGTGCCAGCAGTTACGGGGGGGGCCGACAAGAGACCCAGTACTTC. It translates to CASSYGGGRQETQYF.